Listed here is a single T cell receptor (beta chain). Investigators isolated RNA and reverse transcribed it into cDNA to act as the sequencing template. TCRdb's copy holds only in-frame clones and misses some; the assay was immunoSEQ multiplex PCR. This sample has 35,000 to 50,000 clones, with just over 65% found just once. As for treatment: oral pan-JAK inhibitor, 5-10 mg twice daily. This sample is part of a study of CD8+ T cells in alopecia areata. The wider study: Treated patients were given 5 to 10 mg oral tofacitinib twice daily. A 6-month off-drug phase came after tofacitinib, which had lasted 6 to 18 months.

The CDR3 has 11 residues. CDR1 and CDR2 from the germline V gene are SQVTM and ANQGSEA. The ends were cut back, 6 bases at V and 7 bases at J, with 12 bases in the middle. This TCR was recovered from a human donor with alopecia areata. This chain links TRBV29-1 with TRBJ1-2; D is ambiguous. The starting material was CD8+ T cells sorted from blood, obtained at week 4, from a patient treated with tofacitinib. CDR3 coding DNA: TGCAGCGTCCCGACCTCGGCTGGCTACACCTTC. Translated: CSVPTSAGYTF.